In its sample, the clone carrying this TCR beta chain was seen once. These data originate in a study of blood T cell repertoires in COVID-19. Study details: PBMCs, B-cell-depleted T cells, or T cells provided the cDNA or gDNA that made up the material.

This study enrolled people aged roughly 18 to 100 from 24 US geographic areas. Allocation to cohorts depended on clinical history reported by the participants. Recovered Cohort 3 donors showed two negative PCRs, clearance, or symptom resolution. Using immunoSEQ multiplex PCR, the repertoire was profiled, and TCRdb retains in-frame clones only, with some absent. The data show roughly 450,000 clones, 90% seen once. Sequencing was done on a sample of PBMCs or T cells enriched from blood (not recorded which). The source of this sequence is a man aged 18 to 29 who had recovered from COVID-19.

CDR3 sequence reads: CASSLPGIPYEQYF. The CDR3 bases are TGTGCCAGCAGCTTGCCCGGGATCCCCTACGAGCAGTACTTC. V is TRBV5-8 and J is TRBJ2-7, with D maybe TRBD2 (5 bases). V was cut by 1 base and J by 2 bases, with 10 bases left in between. The CDR3 consists of 14 residues. Looked up from germline, CDR1 is SGHTS and CDR2 is YDEGEE.